This TCR beta chain was recovered during a study of cytomegalovirus exposure and HLA in healthy donors. Study-level points and caveats: Rarity marked most TCR sequences, yet some public TCRs occurred in many donors.

This CDR3 is 13 amino acids long. Germline-derived CDR1 and CDR2 are MNHEY and SVGAGI. Trimming removed 2 bases from V and 11 bases from J, with 15 bases in between. PCR involved 60 Vbeta and 13 Jbeta primers. Libraries were prepared by immunoSEQ multiplex PCR; TCRdb keeps only in-frame clonotypes and omits some of them. The profile shows 150,000 to 200,000 clones, 65% to 80% of them singletons. Remarks on this clone: Its specificity is not known.

The sequence was collected from a man between 18 and 35 years old in good health and CMV-seropositive. This chain connects TRBV6-5 to TRBJ1-1; tentative D call: TRBD1 (6 bases). Source material: PBMCs. The CDR3 DNA reads TGTGCCAGCAGTTACGGTCAGGGGTTTGTCGCTTTCTTT. Its translation: CASSYGQGFVAFF.